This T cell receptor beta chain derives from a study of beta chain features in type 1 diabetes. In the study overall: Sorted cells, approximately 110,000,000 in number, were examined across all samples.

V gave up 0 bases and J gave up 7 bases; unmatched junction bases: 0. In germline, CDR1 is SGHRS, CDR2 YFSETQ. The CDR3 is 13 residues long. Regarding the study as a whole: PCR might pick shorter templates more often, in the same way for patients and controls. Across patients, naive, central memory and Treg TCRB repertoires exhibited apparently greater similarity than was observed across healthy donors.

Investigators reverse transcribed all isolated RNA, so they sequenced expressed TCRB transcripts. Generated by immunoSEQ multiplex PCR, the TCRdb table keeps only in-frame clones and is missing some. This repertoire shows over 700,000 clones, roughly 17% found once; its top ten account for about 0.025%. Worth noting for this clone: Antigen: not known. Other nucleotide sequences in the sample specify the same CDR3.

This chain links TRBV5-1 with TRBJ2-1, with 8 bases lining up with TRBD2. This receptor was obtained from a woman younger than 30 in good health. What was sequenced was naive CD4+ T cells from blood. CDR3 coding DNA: TGCGCCAGCAGCTTGGGACTAGCGAATGAGCAGTTCTTC. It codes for CASSLGLANEQFF.